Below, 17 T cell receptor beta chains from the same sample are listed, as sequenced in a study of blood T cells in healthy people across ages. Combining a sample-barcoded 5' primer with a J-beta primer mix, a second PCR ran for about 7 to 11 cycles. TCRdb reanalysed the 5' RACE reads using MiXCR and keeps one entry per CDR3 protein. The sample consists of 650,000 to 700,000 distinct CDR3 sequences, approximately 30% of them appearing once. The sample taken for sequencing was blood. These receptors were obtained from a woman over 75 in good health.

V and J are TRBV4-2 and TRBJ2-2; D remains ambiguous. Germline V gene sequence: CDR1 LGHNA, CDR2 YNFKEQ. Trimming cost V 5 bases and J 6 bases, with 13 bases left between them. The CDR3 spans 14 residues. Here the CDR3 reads CASSYQTPSGELFF. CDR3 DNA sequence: TGTGCCAGCAGCTACCAGACCCCCTCCGGGGAGCTGTTTTTT.

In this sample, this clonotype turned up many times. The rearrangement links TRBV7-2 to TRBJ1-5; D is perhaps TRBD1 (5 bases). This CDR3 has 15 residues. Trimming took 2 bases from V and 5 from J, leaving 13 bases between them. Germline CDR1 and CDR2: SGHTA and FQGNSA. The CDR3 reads CASSLRSRGDQPQHF. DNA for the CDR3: TGTGCCAGCAGCTTACGGAGCCGGGGCGATCAGCCCCAGCATTTT.

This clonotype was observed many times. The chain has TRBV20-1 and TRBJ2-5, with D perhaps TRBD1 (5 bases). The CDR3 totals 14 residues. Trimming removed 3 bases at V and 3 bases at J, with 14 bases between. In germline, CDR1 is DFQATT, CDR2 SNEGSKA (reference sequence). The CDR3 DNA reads TGCAGTGCTAGCTTCGGACACTACGAAGAGACCCAGTACTTC. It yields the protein CSASFGHYEETQYF.

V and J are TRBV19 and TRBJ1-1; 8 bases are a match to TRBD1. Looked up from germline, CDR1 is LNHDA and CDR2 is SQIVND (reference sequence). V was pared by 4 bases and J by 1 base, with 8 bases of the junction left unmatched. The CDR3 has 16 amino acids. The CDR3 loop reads CASSRGGTGGNTEAFF. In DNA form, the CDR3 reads TGTGCCAGTAGTAGAGGAGGGACAGGCGGGAACACTGAAGCTTTCTTT.

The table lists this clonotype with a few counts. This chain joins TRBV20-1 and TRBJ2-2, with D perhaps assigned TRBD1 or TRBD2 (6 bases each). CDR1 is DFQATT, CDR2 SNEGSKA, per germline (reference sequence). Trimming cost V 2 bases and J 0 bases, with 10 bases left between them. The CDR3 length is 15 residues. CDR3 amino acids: CSARRGAANTGELFF. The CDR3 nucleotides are TGCAGTGCTAGAAGGGGGGCCGCGAACACCGGGGAGCTGTTTTTT.

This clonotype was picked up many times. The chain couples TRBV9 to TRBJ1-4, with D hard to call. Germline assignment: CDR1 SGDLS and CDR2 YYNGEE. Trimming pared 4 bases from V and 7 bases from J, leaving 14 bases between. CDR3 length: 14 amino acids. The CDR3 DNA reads TGTGCCAGCAGCCCGGACCCACGGGGTGAAAAACTGTTTTTT. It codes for CASSPDPRGEKLFF.

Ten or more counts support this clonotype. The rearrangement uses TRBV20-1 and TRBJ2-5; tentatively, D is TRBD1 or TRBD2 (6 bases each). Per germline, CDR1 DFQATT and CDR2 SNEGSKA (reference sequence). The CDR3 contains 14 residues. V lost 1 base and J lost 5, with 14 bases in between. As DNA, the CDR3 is TGCAGTGCTAGAGTTCCGGGGGCTGTGGAGACCCAGTACTTC. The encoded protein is CSARVPGAVETQYF.

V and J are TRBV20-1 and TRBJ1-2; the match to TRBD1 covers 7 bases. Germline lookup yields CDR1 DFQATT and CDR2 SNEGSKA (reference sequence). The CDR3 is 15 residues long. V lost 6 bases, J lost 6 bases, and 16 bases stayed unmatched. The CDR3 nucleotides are TGCAGTGCAAAAGACAGGGTGAATTCTGAAAATGGCTACACCTTC. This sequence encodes CSAKDRVNSENGYTF.

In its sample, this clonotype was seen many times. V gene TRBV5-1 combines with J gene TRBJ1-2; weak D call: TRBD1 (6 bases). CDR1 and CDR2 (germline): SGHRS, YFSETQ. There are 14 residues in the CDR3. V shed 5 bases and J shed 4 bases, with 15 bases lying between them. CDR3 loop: CASRRPGTSYGYTF. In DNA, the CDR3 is TGCGCCAGCAGACGCCCCGGGACAAGCTATGGCTACACCTTC.

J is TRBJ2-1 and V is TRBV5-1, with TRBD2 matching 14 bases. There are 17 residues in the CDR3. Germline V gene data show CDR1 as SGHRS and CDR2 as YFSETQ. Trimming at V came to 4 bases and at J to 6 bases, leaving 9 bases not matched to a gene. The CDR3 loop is CASSIMTSGGGCNEQFF. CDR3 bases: TGCGCCAGCAGCATAATGACTAGCGGGGGGGGTTGCAATGAGCAGTTCTTC.

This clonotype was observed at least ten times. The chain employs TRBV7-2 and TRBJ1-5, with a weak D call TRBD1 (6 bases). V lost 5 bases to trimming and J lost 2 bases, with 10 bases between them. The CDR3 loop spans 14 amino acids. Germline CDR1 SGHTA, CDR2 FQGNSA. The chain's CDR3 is CASSPSGGNQPQHF. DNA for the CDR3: TGTGCCAGCAGCCCCTCAGGGGGCAATCAGCCCCAGCATTTT.

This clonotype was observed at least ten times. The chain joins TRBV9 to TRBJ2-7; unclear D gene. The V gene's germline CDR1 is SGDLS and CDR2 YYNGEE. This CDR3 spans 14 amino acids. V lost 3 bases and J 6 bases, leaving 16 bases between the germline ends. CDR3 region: CASSEEPRPAEQYF. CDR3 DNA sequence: TGTGCCAGCAGCGAGGAGCCCCGCCCAGCCGAGCAGTACTTC.

The CDR3 DNA reads TGTGCCGGCGCGTCGCAGGGGGGAGAAGCTTTCTTT. Translation: CAGASQGGEAFF. The chain employs TRBV6-4 and TRBJ1-1; 7 bases fit TRBD1. This CDR3 is built from 12 residues. J gave up 8 bases and V 11 bases, and 11 bases lay outside the gene matches. Germline-derived CDR1 and CDR2 are MRHNA and SNTAGT.

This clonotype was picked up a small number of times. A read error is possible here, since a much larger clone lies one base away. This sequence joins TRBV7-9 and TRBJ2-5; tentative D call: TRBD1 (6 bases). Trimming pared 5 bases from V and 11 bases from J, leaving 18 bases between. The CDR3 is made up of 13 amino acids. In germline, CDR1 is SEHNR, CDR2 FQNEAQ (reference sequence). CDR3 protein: CASSTRARGEQYF. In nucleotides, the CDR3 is TGTGCCAGCAGCACCCGAGCCAGGGGTGAGCAGTACTTC.

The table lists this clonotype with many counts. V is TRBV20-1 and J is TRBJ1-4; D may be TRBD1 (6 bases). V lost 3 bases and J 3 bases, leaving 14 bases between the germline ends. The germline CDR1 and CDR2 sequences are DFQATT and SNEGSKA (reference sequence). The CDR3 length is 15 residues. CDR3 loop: CSASGGGGSNEKLFF. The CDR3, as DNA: TGCAGTGCTAGTGGGGGCGGTGGGTCTAATGAAAAACTGTTTTTT.

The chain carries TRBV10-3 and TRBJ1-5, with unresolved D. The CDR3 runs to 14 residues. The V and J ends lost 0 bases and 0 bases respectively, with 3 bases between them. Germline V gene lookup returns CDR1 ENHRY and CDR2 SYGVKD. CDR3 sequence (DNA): TGTGCCATCAGTGAGTCAGATAGCAATCAGCCCCAGCATTTT. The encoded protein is CAISESDSNQPQHF.

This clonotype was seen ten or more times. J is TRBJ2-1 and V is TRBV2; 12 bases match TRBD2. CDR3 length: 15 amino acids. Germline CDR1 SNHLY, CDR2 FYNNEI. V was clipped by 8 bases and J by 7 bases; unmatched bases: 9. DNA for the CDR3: TGTGCCAGCTGCCTCACTAGCGGGGGGCTTAATGAGCAGTTCTTC. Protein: CASCLTSGGLNEQFF.